The rows below give T cell receptor beta chains drawn from one sample of a study of response to subunit inactivated influenza vaccine. MiXCR, applied by TCRdb to the RT-PCR reads, yields one record per CDR3 protein. The sample holds about 650,000 distinct CDR3 sequences, approximately 15% seen once. The starting material was PBMCs from blood, obtained 14 to 15 days before vaccination. These receptors were obtained from a man between 45 and 60 years old who received an inactivated influenza vaccine. Each CDR3 is given with its conserved first and last residue. D genes are given only for firm matches. The size entry is marked missing in some rows and otherwise reads once, few, many or a size class.

NA | NA | TRBJ1-6 | 15 | TRBV20-1 | TGCAGTGCTAGATTGGCTACGGGGCATGATTCACCCCTCCACTTT | CSARLATGHDSPLHF
NA | NA | TRBJ2-4 | 15 | TRBV12-5 | TGTCGGTGGGGAACCGGGCCTTCCCCCCAAAACATTCAGTACTTC | CRWGTGPSPQNIQYF
NA | NA | TRBJ2-1 | 16 | TRBV20-1 | TGCAGTGCTAGGCAAGGGACTCGGAGGGGTGGCAATGAGCAGTTCTTC | CSARQGTRRGGNEQFF
NA | NA | TRBJ2-3 | 14 | TRBV20-1 | TGCAGTGCTAGAGTGGCAGGTAGCACAGATACGCAGTATTTT | CSARVAGSTDTQYF
few | NA | TRBJ2-2 | 14 | TRBV12-3/TRBV12-4 | TGTGCCAGCAGCGTAGAGGGGGGCACCGGGGAGCTGTTTTTT | CASSVEGGTGELFF
NA | TRBD1 | TRBJ2-7 | 13 | TRBV30 | TGTGCCTGGAGTGCGGACAGGGGTTACGAGCAGTACTTC | CAWSADRGYEQYF
many | NA | TRBJ1-5 | 13 | TRBV5-1 | TGCGCCAGCAGCAAAGGGAGCAATCAGCCCCAGCATTTT | CASSKGSNQPQHF
NA | TRBD2 | TRBJ2-5 | 15 | TRBV28 | TGTGCCACAACGGGGGGGACGCCGACTAGGGAGACCCAGTACTTC | CATTGGTPTRETQYF
few | NA | TRBJ1-6 | 15 | TRBV20-1 | TGCAGTGGGTGTTTTCAGGGACCCCCTAATTCACCCCTCCACTTT | CSGCFQGPPNSPLHF
few | NA | TRBJ1-2 | 14 | TRBV19 | TGTGCCAGTTTCGCCGGGGGACGGATCTATGGCTACACCTTC | CASFAGGRIYGYTF
few | TRBD2 | TRBJ2-3 | 13 | TRBV15 | TGTGCCACCAGCAGAGATCTAGCGGGAACGCAGTATTTT | CATSRDLAGTQYF
few | TRBD2 | TRBJ2-2 | 17 | TRBV7-3 | TGTGCCAGCAGCTCGACTCCGGGACTAGTAAACACCGGGGAGCTGTTTTTT | CASSSTPGLVNTGELFF
NA | NA | TRBJ2-7 | 12 | TRBV29-1 | TGCAGCGTTGAAGATAGACCCTACGAGCAGTACTTC | CSVEDRPYEQYF
NA | TRBD2 | TRBJ2-1 | 17 | TRBV30 | TGTGCCTCCACCGGGACTAGTGATACGCTCTCCTACAATGAGCAGTTCTTC | CASTGTSDTLSYNEQFF
many | NA | TRBJ2-1 | 12 | TRBV6-5 | TGTGCCAGCAGTCCGGACAGCAATGAGCAGTTCTTC | CASSPDSNEQFF
NA | NA | TRBJ2-4 | 18 | TRBV12-5 | TGTGCTAGTGGTTTGGTTAGGACTCATGATCTAGCCAAAAACATTCAGTACTTC | CASGLVRTHDLAKNIQYF
few | NA | TRBJ2-7 | 13 | TRBV5-1 | TGCGCCAGCAGCTCCGAGGGTGCCTACGAGCAGTACTTC | CASSSEGAYEQYF
NA | TRBD1 | TRBJ1-1 | 12 | TRBV29-1 | TGCAGCGTTGCCAGGGCAGGGGGTCAAGCTTTCTTT | CSVARAGGQAFF
few | NA | TRBJ1-1 | 15 | TRBV5-1 | TGCGCCAGCAGTGAATTCGGGAGGATGAACACTGAAGCTTTCTTT | CASSEFGRMNTEAFF
few | TRBD2 | TRBJ2-1 | 15 | TRBV7-8 | TGTGCCAGCAGCCTGCGGGAGATGTCCTACAATGAGCAGTTCTTC | CASSLREMSYNEQFF
NA | NA | TRBJ2-3 | 13 | TRBV29-1 | TGCAGCGTTACTAGAGGGAGCACAGATACGCAGTATTTT | CSVTRGSTDTQYF
NA | TRBD2 | TRBJ2-5 | 16 | TRBV5-1 | TGCGCCAGCAGCACCTACCCCGCGGGAGAGATTGAGACCCAGTACTTC | CASSTYPAGEIETQYF
few | NA | TRBJ2-1 | 14 | TRBV29-1 | TGCAGCGTATCACAGGGAAGCTCCTACAATGAGCAGTTCTTC | CSVSQGSSYNEQFF
few | NA | TRBJ2-4 | 15 | TRBV5-5 | TGTGCCAGCAGCTTATCAGGGGTGGCCAAAAACATTCAGTACTTC | CASSLSGVAKNIQYF